Following are 9 T cell receptor beta chains from one sample sequenced in a study of cytomegalovirus exposure and HLA in healthy donors. The PCR used 60 Vbeta and 13 Jbeta primers. The repertoire was sequenced with immunoSEQ multiplex PCR; TCRdb's copy has only in-frame clones and lacks some. The sample consists of over 150,000 clones, about three quarters of them appearing once. The specimen sequenced was PBMCs. The origin of the receptors is a woman in her twenties or thirties in good health and CMV-seronegative.

This sequence joins TRBV13 and TRBJ2-7; TRBD2 aligns across 12 bases. V shed 3 bases, J shed 5 bases, and the junction held 8 bases outside the gene matches. The CDR3 length is 16 residues. Looked up from germline, CDR1 is PRHDT and CDR2 is FYEKMQ (reference sequence). The CDR3 protein is CASSFYLAGGSDEQYF. The CDR3 nucleotides read TGTGCCAGCAGCTTCTACCTAGCGGGAGGGTCCGACGAGCAGTACTTC.

In this sample, this clone turned up a few times. The chain recombines TRBV19 with TRBJ1-4; weak D call: TRBD1 (5 bases). The germline V gene encodes CDR1 LNHDA and CDR2 SQIVND (reference sequence). The CDR3 runs to 16 residues. Deletions cut 1 base from V and 4 bases from J, with 13 bases between. In DNA, the CDR3 is TGTGCCAGTAGTATAGCATTCGGTCAGGGTAATGAAAAACTGTTTTTT. Protein product: CASSIAFGQGNEKLFF. The full variable domain, in which reference TRBV19 and TRBJ1-4 provide the parts outside the CDR3, is DGGITQSPKYLFRKEGQNVTLSCEQNLNHDAMYWYRQDPGQGLRLIYYSQIVNDFQKGDIAEGYSVSREKKESFPLTVTSAQKNPTAFYLCASSIAFGQGNEKLFFGSGTQLSVL.

V usage is TRBV2 and J usage is TRBJ2-1; weak D call: TRBD1 (5 bases). V lost 9 bases and J 7 bases, leaving 7 bases between the germline ends. Germline assignment: CDR1 SNHLY and CDR2 FYNNEI. The CDR3 consists of 10 residues. Written as DNA, the CDR3 is TGTGCCAGACAGGTAAATGAGCAGTTCTTC. Its protein is CARQVNEQFF.

This clone appeared a few times. The chain links TRBV15 to TRBJ2-1; tentatively, D is TRBD2 (5 bases). The CDR3 is 15 residues long. The germline V gene encodes CDR1 LNHNV and CDR2 YYDKDF (reference sequence). Trimming stripped 2 bases from V and 3 bases from J, with 11 bases between. In DNA, the CDR3 is TGTGCCACCAGCAGACAAGGGAGTGGCTACAATGAGCAGTTCTTC. Translating it yields CATSRQGSGYNEQFF. The whole variable domain, remainder taken from reference TRBV15 and TRBJ2-1, is DAMVIQNPRYQVTQFGKPVTLSCSQTLNHNVMYWYQQKSSQAPKLLFHYYDKDFNNEADTPDNFQSRRPNTSFCFLDIRSPGLGDTAMYLCATSRQGSGYNEQFFGPGTRLTVL.

The CDR3 sequence: CASNPTQGGMDYGYTF. In DNA, the CDR3 is TGTGCCAGCAACCCCACACAGGGAGGGATGGACTATGGCTACACCTTC. The chain uses TRBV7-9 and TRBJ1-2; a possible D gene is TRBD1 (6 bases). V was cut by 7 bases and J by 3 bases, with 21 bases left in between. The CDR3 loop spans 16 amino acids. Germline V lookup: CDR1 SEHNR, CDR2 FQNEAQ (reference sequence).

The V call is TRBV28, the J call TRBJ1-1; no reliable D call. Trimming took 7 bases from V and 1 from J, leaving 13 bases between them. Germline values: CDR1 MDHEN, CDR2 SYDVKM. The CDR3 has 14 residues. In nucleotides, the CDR3 is TGTGCCAGCAATACACGGAGAACGAACACTGAAGCTTTCTTT. Its translation is CASNTRRTNTEAFF.

This chain links TRBV4-3 with TRBJ2-4, with 8 bases that match TRBD2. V lost 1 base to trimming and J lost 8 bases; unmatched junction nucleotides: 13. Per the germline V gene, CDR1 is LGHNA and CDR2 is YSLEER. CDR3 length: 17 amino acids. The CDR3 DNA follows: TGCGCCAGCAGCCAAGTTCTAGCGCGGGGGGAGGGGGACATTCAGTACTTC. This encodes CASSQVLARGEGDIQYF.

This sequence joins TRBV5-1 and TRBJ2-7, with TRBD1 as a possible D gene (6 bases). V lost 4 bases and J 0 bases, leaving 14 bases between the germline ends. The CDR3 sequence is 15 residues long. Germline V gene sequence: CDR1 SGHRS, CDR2 YFSETQ. CDR3 coding DNA: TGCGCCAGCAGCCTAACTGGACAGCTCTCCTACGAGCAGTACTTC. Its translation: CASSLTGQLSYEQYF.

V gene TRBV4-3 combines with J gene TRBJ1-6; D is unresolved. This CDR3 spans 15 amino acids. Germline V CDR1 and CDR2: LGHNA, YSLEER. V was pared by 2 bases and J by 6 bases, with 11 bases between. Written as DNA, the CDR3 is TGCGCCAGCAGCCAATTTGAAGGACTTAATTCACCCCTCCACTTT. Protein sequence: CASSQFEGLNSPLHF.